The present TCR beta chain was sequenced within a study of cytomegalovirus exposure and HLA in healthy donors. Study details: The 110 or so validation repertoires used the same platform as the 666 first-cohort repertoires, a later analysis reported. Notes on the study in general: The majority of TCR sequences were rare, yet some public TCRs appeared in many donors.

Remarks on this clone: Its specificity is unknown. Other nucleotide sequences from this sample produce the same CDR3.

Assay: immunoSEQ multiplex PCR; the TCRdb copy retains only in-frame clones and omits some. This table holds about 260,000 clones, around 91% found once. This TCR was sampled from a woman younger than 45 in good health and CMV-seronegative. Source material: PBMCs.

The CDR3 region is CASSAPGLAYNEQFF. In nucleotides, the CDR3 is TGTGCCAGCAGCGCCCCGGGACTAGCCTACAATGAGCAGTTCTTC. The V call is TRBV9, the J call TRBJ2-1, with TRBD2 matching 8 bases. Germline V gene data show CDR1 as SGDLS and CDR2 as YYNGEE. This CDR3 is built from 15 residues. Unmatched junction bases numbered 4, after V lost 3 bases and J lost 2 bases.